The clone carrying this T cell receptor (beta chain) has more than one count but fewer than ten. Its specificity is not known. V shed 5 bases and J 8 bases; nucleotides not matched to a gene: 11. This CDR3 has 14 amino acids. The germline V gene encodes CDR1 DFQATT and CDR2 SNEGSKA (reference sequence). Primers used in a second PCR of roughly 6 to 11 cycles were a sample-barcoded 5' primer and a J-beta primer mix. MiXCR, applied by TCRdb to the 5' RACE reads, yields one record per CDR3 protein. The sample yields around 1,100,000 distinct CDR3 sequences, 35% to 45% seen once. A minimum of 6.5 million PBMCs was isolated per sample. The entry originates in a study of blood T cells in healthy people across ages. Findings of the study overall: As age increased, TCR beta diversity per million T cells fell in a roughly linear fashion.

The sequence derives from a man between 18 and 35 years old in good health. This chain joins TRBV20-1 and TRBJ2-1; 8 bases agree with TRBD2. The sample consisted of blood. The DNA of the CDR3 is TGCAGTGCTCTGGCGGGGACTAGTAACCATGAGCAGTTCTTC. This gives the protein CSALAGTSNHEQFF.